This entry features one T cell receptor beta chain sequence. Profiling relied on immunoSEQ multiplex PCR, and the TCRdb table lists in-frame clones only, not all of them. The sample carries around 380,000 clones, around 87% recorded once. This entry is derived from a study of blood T cell repertoires in COVID-19. Study in general: PBMCs, B-cell-depleted T cells, or T cells provided the cDNA or gDNA that made up the material.

The receptor was derived from a man younger than 40 who had recovered from COVID-19. The sequenced sample was PBMCs or T cells enriched from blood (not recorded which).

Here the CDR3 reads CASSYPDTEAFF. The CDR3 coding sequence is TGTGCCAGCAGTTACCCGGACACTGAAGCTTTCTTT. The chain recombines TRBV6-2 or TRBV6-3 with TRBJ1-1; D is undetermined. The ends were cut back, 2 bases at V and 3 bases at J, with 4 bases in the middle. Per the germline V gene, CDR1 is MNHEY and CDR2 is SVGEGT. CDR3 length equals 12 residues.